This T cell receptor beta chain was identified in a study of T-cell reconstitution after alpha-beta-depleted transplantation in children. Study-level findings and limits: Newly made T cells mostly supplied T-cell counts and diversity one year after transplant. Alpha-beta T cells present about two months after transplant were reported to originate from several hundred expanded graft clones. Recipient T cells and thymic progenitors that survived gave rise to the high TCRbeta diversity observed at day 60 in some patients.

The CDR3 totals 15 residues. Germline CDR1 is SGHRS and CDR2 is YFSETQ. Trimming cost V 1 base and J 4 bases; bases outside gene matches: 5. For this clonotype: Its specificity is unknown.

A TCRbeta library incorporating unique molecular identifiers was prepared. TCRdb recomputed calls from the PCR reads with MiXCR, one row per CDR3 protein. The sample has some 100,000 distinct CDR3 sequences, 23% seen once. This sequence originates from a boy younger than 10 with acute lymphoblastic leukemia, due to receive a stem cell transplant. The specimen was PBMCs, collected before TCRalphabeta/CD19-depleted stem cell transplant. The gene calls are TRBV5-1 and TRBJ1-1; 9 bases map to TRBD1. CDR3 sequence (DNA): TGCGCCAGCAGCTTGCGAGGACAGGGGCTCACTGAAGCTTTCTTT. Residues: CASSLRGQGLTEAFF.